What follows are 30 T cell receptor beta chains derived from one specimen sequenced in a study of shared clonotypes between healthy human individuals. Clones were read by immunoSEQ multiplex PCR, and TCRdb kept only the in-frame ones, dropping some. The sample shows 1.5 million to 1.9 million clones, 95% to 99% of them seen only once. The sample taken for sequencing was naive CD4+ T cells sorted from blood. As to subset: CD45RA+ positively selected. The receptors stem from a young man in good health.

CDR3 amino acids: CASSPTSGRQETQYF. In nucleotides, the CDR3 is TGTGCCAGCAGCCCGACTAGCGGGAGGCAAGAGACCCAGTACTTC. The chain combines TRBV5-4 with TRBJ2-5, with 13 nucleotides matching TRBD2. The CDR3 has 15 residues. Per germline, CDR1 SGHNT and CDR2 YYREEE (reference sequence). V shed 4 bases and J 2 bases; nucleotides not matched to a gene: 2.

The rearrangement uses TRBV6-5 and TRBJ1-4; tentative D call: TRBD1 (5 bases). V gave up 5 bases and J gave up 7 bases, with 14 bases separating them. The CDR3 consists of 14 residues. The V gene's germline CDR1 is MNHEY and CDR2 SVGAGI. CDR3 nucleotides: TGTGCCAGCAGTCGTGGGACGCGGGGTGAAAAACTGTTTTTT. Its protein is CASSRGTRGEKLFF.

The chain has TRBV19 and TRBJ1-1; D gene unclear. Germline V gene sequence: CDR1 LNHDA, CDR2 SQIVND (reference sequence). The CDR3 runs 12 residues. V was trimmed by 5 bases and J by 3 bases, leaving 7 bases between them. The CDR3 sequence is CASSQDDTEAFF. CDR3 sequence (DNA): TGTGCCAGTAGTCAAGACGACACTGAAGCTTTCTTT. Full variable domain (missing parts from reference TRBV19 and TRBJ1-1): DGGITQSPKYLFRKEGQNVTLSCEQNLNHDAMYWYRQDPGQGLRLIYYSQIVNDFQKGDIAEGYSVSREKKESFPLTVTSAQKNPTAFYLCASSQDDTEAFFGQGTRLTVV.

The chain recombines TRBV6-6 with TRBJ1-5; the match to TRBD1 covers 8 bases. The germline V gene encodes CDR1 MNHNY and CDR2 SVGAGI (reference sequence). The CDR3 runs to 15 residues. After removal of 4 bases from V and 4 bases from J, the junction contained 6 bases not matched to a gene. CDR3 protein: CASSSRRGLNQPQHF. DNA of the CDR3: TGTGCCAGCAGTTCGCGCAGGGGGCTTAATCAGCCCCAGCATTTT.

V usage is TRBV5-1 and J usage is TRBJ1-5; weak D call: TRBD1 (5 bases). The germline V gene encodes CDR1 SGHRS and CDR2 YFSETQ. This CDR3 is 16 amino acids long. The ends were cut back, 4 bases at V and 0 bases at J, with 14 bases in the middle. CDR3 sequence reads: CASSPHGGDSNQPQHF. The DNA of the CDR3 is TGCGCCAGCAGCCCCCACGGAGGGGATAGCAATCAGCCCCAGCATTTT.

The genes are TRBV30 and TRBJ2-7, with D possibly being TRBD1 or TRBD2 (5 bases each). The CDR3 has 13 residues. Germline CDR1 is GTSNPN and CDR2 is SVGIG (reference sequence). V gave up 5 bases and J gave up 2 bases, with 13 bases separating them. The CDR3 region is CAWSGRGPYEQYF. Here the CDR3 DNA reads TGTGCCTGGTCAGGAAGGGGACCCTACGAGCAGTACTTC.

This chain joins TRBV19 and TRBJ2-7, with D uncertain. The length of the CDR3 is 14 residues. Deletions cut 0 bases from V and 0 bases from J, with 6 bases between. From germline, CDR1 is LNHDA and CDR2 SQIVND (reference sequence). CDR3 loop: CASSIERFSYEQYF. The CDR3 DNA reads as TGTGCCAGTAGTATAGAAAGGTTCTCCTACGAGCAGTACTTC.

The rearrangement uses TRBV28 and TRBJ2-1, with TRBD2 identical over 15 bases. CDR1 and CDR2 (germline): MDHEN, SYDVKM. The CDR3 runs to 16 residues. Trimming cost V 5 bases and J 15 bases; bases outside gene matches: 14. In DNA, the CDR3 is TGTGCCAGCAGTCCCACGTATGGACTAGCGGGAGGGCCTGGGTTCTTC. It yields the protein CASSPTYGLAGGPGFF. Based on the CDR3 plus reference TRBV28 and TRBJ2-1, the full variable domain is DVKVTQSSRYLVKRTGEKVFLECVQDMDHENMFWYRQDPGLGLRLIYFSYDVKMKEKGDIPEGYSVSREKKERFSLILESASTNQTSMYLCASSPTYGLAGGPGFFGPGTRLTVL.

The rearrangement uses TRBV5-1 and TRBJ1-2; weak D call: TRBD1 (5 bases). Trimming pared 2 bases from V and 1 base from J, leaving 12 bases between. The CDR3 consists of 15 residues. Germline values: CDR1 SGHRS, CDR2 YFSETQ. The CDR3 loop reads CASSLSFDSNYGYTF. CDR3 nucleotides: TGCGCCAGCAGCTTATCATTTGACAGTAACTATGGCTACACCTTC.

The genes are TRBV5-1 and TRBJ2-1, with 14 bases matching TRBD2. V lost 0 bases, J lost 0 bases, and 17 bases stayed unmatched. Germline V CDR1 and CDR2: SGHRS, YFSETQ. CDR3 length: 23 residues. The CDR3 DNA reads as TGCGCCAGCAGCTTGGCGGGACTAGCGGGAGCAGAAAAGTCAATCAGCTCCTACAATGAGCAGTTCTTC. Its protein product is CASSLAGLAGAEKSISSYNEQFF.

The J gene is TRBJ1-1, the V gene TRBV6-5, with D hard to call. The V end was cut by 6 bases, the J end by 0 bases, with 8 bases between. CDR1 is MNHEY, CDR2 SVGAGI, per germline. The CDR3 loop spans 13 amino acids. This CDR3 reads CASSHRLNTEAFF. The CDR3 coding sequence is TGTGCCAGCAGCCACAGACTGAACACTGAAGCTTTCTTT.

This rearrangement joins TRBV9 to TRBJ2-1, with TRBD1 as a possible D gene (6 bases). CDR3 length equals 17 residues. In germline, CDR1 is SGDLS, CDR2 YYNGEE. Trimming shortened V by 4 bases and J by 0 bases, and 17 bases separated the two germline ends. The CDR3 DNA sequence: TGTGCCAGCAGCACCACCCTAACAGGGAGCTCCTACAATGAGCAGTTCTTC. Amino acids: CASSTTLTGSSYNEQFF.

The chain couples TRBV6-1 to TRBJ2-7; TRBD1 aligns across 9 bases. Trimming cost V 4 bases and J 0 bases; bases outside gene matches: 13. This CDR3 has 18 residues. CDR1 is MNHNS, CDR2 SASEGT, per germline. The CDR3 is CASSAHPKRDRVSYEQYF. CDR3 coding DNA: TGTGCCAGCAGTGCGCACCCGAAGAGGGACAGGGTCTCCTACGAGCAGTACTTC.

The chain is built from TRBV29-1 and TRBJ2-5, with a possible D match to TRBD2 (7 bases). The germline V gene encodes CDR1 SQVTM and CDR2 ANQGSEA. The CDR3 extends over 13 amino acids. Trimming cost V 3 bases and J 1 base, with 9 bases left between them. The CDR3 coding sequence is TGCAGCGTTGATCGGGGGGCCCAAGAGACCCAGTACTTC. This translates into CSVDRGAQETQYF.

The CDR3 spells CASSQVGLAPTDTQYF. In DNA, the CDR3 is TGTGCCAGCAGCCAAGTTGGACTAGCACCCACAGATACGCAGTATTTT. V usage is TRBV14 and J usage is TRBJ2-3, with 8 bases that match TRBD2. Per the germline V gene, CDR1 is SGHDN and CDR2 is FVKESK. V lost 1 base to trimming and J lost 2 bases; unmatched junction nucleotides: 5. The CDR3 contains 16 residues.

The chain uses TRBV7-2 and TRBJ2-1; D unclear. Germline V CDR1 and CDR2: SGHTA, FQGNSA. This CDR3 has 12 amino acids. V shed 0 bases and J shed 8 bases, with 5 bases lying between them. The CDR3 nucleotides read TGTGCCAGCAGCTTAGCCTTGTATGAGCAGTTCTTC. This codes for CASSLALYEQFF.

The chain has TRBV2 and TRBJ1-3; D unclear. The V and J ends lost 3 bases and 9 bases respectively, with 15 bases between them. This CDR3 has 14 amino acids. Germline V gene sequence: CDR1 SNHLY, CDR2 FYNNEI. The CDR3 DNA sequence: TGTGCCAGCAGTGAGGGTCTCTCGATGGCCACCATATATTTT. This codes for CASSEGLSMATIYF.

Regarding this clone: The same CDR3 can be traced to other DNA sequences in this sample. The V call is TRBV14, the J call TRBJ2-1; D is unclear. This CDR3 region has 11 residues. The V and J ends lost 5 bases and 1 base respectively, with 0 bases between them. Germline values: CDR1 SGHDN, CDR2 FVKESK. The DNA for the CDR3 is TGTGCCAGCAGCTCCTACAATGAGCAGTTCTTC. Translation: CASSSYNEQFF.

The chain has TRBV27 and TRBJ1-5; D gene unclear. The CDR3 length is 13 residues. Trimming shortened V by 2 bases and J by 4 bases, and 6 bases separated the two germline ends. CDR1 is MNHEY and CDR2 is SMNVEV in the germline V gene (reference sequence). The CDR3 DNA is TGTGCCAGCAGTTTAGTCAATAATCAGCCCCAGCATTTT. Translation gives CASSLVNNQPQHF.

This clone has only one observation. The chain has TRBV5-6 and TRBJ2-3; 12 positions agree with TRBD2. The CDR3 covers 15 residues. Looked up from germline, CDR1 is SGHDT and CDR2 is YYEEEE. After removal of 2 bases from V and 5 bases from J, the junction contained 3 bases not matched to a gene. The CDR3 region is CASSFLAGGVDTQYF. CDR3 bases: TGTGCCAGCAGCTTTCTAGCGGGAGGGGTAGATACGCAGTATTTT.

V gene TRBV28 combines with J gene TRBJ2-1; no clear D gene. Trimming cost V 6 bases and J 15 bases, with 18 bases left between them. The germline V gene has CDR1 MDHEN and CDR2 SYDVKM. This CDR3 contains 12 residues. The CDR3 loop reads CASSLRTGPRFF. CDR3 nucleotides: TGTGCCAGCAGCCTTAGAACCGGGCCCAGGTTCTTC.

The CDR3 reads CASSLTRAAANTIYF. In DNA, the CDR3 is TGTGCCAGCAGCTTAACGCGGGCAGCGGCGAACACCATATATTTT. The V gene is TRBV7-3, the J gene TRBJ1-3; the D is unclear. V lost 0 bases, J lost 7 bases, and 13 bases lay in between. Looked up from germline, CDR1 is SGHTA and CDR2 is FQGTGA. The CDR3 totals 15 residues.

The rearrangement joins TRBV2 to TRBJ2-7; TRBD2 matches at 9 bases. The CDR3 runs 16 residues. Trimming removed 6 bases from V and 0 bases from J; junction bases left unmatched: 9. Germline-derived CDR1 and CDR2 are SNHLY and FYNNEI. CDR3 coding DNA: TGTGCCAGCAGCGAGGGGGTAGCGGGAGCCTCCTACGAGCAGTACTTC. This translates into CASSEGVAGASYEQYF.

The genes are TRBV28 and TRBJ2-7; D remains ambiguous. This CDR3 has 11 amino acids. Germline loops: CDR1 MDHEN, CDR2 SYDVKM. The V and J ends lost 5 bases and 5 bases respectively, with 7 bases between them. Written as DNA, the CDR3 is TGTGCCAGCAGTGCGGTGAACGAGCAGTACTTC. Amino acids: CASSAVNEQYF. Drawing the rest from reference TRBV28 and TRBJ2-7, the complete variable domain is DVKVTQSSRYLVKRTGEKVFLECVQDMDHENMFWYRQDPGLGLRLIYFSYDVKMKEKGDIPEGYSVSREKKERFSLILESASTNQTSMYLCASSAVNEQYFGPGTRLTVT.

This chain links TRBV7-2 with TRBJ2-1; 9 nucleotides line up with TRBD2. The CDR3 covers 16 residues. J was trimmed by 3 bases and V by 1 base; bases with no gene match: 4. The germline V gene encodes CDR1 SGHTA and CDR2 FQGNSA. The CDR3 DNA follows: TGTGCCAGCAGCTTAGGAGGACTAGCGAGCTACAATGAGCAGTTCTTC. This gives the protein CASSLGGLASYNEQFF.

This clone was recorded once. The chain employs TRBV11-2 and TRBJ2-1; no clear D gene. Deletions cut 5 bases from V and 5 bases from J, with 13 bases between. CDR1 and CDR2 from the germline V gene are SGHAT and FQNNGV. The CDR3 totals 14 residues. CDR3 nucleotide sequence: TGTGCCAGCAGCGACCCACTTCCTGACAATGAGCAGTTCTTC. Translating gives CASSDPLPDNEQFF.

This chain uses TRBV28 with TRBJ2-7; the D gene could be TRBD1 or TRBD2 (5 bases each). Germline V gene sequence: CDR1 MDHEN, CDR2 SYDVKM. V was cut by 1 base and J by 0 bases, with 10 bases left in between. This CDR3 region has 15 residues. CDR3 in DNA: TGTGCCAGCAGTTTATACGGGGCTAGCTCCTACGAGCAGTACTTC. Amino acid sequence: CASSLYGASSYEQYF.

This chain uses TRBV19 with TRBJ1-5, with a possible D match to TRBD1 (5 bases). The CDR3 spans 13 residues. In germline, CDR1 is LNHDA, CDR2 SQIVND (reference sequence). V lost 4 bases and J lost 6, with 10 bases in between. CDR3 bases: TGTGCCAGTAGTACAGGGCGTATTCAGCCCCAGCATTTT. Protein product: CASSTGRIQPQHF.

CDR3 bases: TGTGCCAGCAGGGACGGGGGATGGGAAGAAAAACTGTTTTTT. As protein: CASRDGGWEEKLFF. This sequence joins TRBV10-3 and TRBJ1-4, with D possibly TRBD1 on 5 matching bases. The germline V gene encodes CDR1 ENHRY and CDR2 SYGVKD. The CDR3 covers 14 residues. The ends were cut back, 10 bases at V and 8 bases at J, with 20 bases in the middle.

The rearrangement uses TRBV9 and TRBJ2-5; TRBD2 might be the D (5 bases). Trimming cost V 2 bases and J 4 bases, with 15 bases left between them. Germline V gene data show CDR1 as SGDLS and CDR2 as YYNGEE. The CDR3 runs to 15 residues. In DNA form, the CDR3 reads TGTGCCAGCAGCGTGGGGAGCGGCTCGGGAGAGACCCAGTACTTC. Its protein product is CASSVGSGSGETQYF.